These 28 T cell receptor beta chains share one sample of origin, sequenced in a study of vaccination effects on CD4 cells after COVID-19 (dated by TCRdb to 2021 to 2024). No antigens are known for them. The library was made by the immunoSEQ multiplex PCR assay. The table comes from immuneACCESS by way of TCRdb, which keeps in-frame sequences with V and J called. Part of the clones is missing from these tables; in studies checked, under half for an unresolved V gene and the rest for unknown reasons. The sample table contains about 66,000 clones; only one count was recorded for around 79% of them. The leading ten clones occupy around 2.5% of the sample. After less than eleven days of culture, CD4+ T cells were isolated with the EasySep CD4+ T cell isolation kit. Participants received two doses of either the BNT162b2 or the mRNA-1273 mRNA SARS-CoV-2 vaccine. The sequencing used CD4+ T cells from PBMCs cultured without peptide, collected after COVID-19 vaccination. The receptors derive from a human donor who received a COVID-19 vaccine.

The chain has TRBV3-1 (or the pseudogene TRBV3-2) and TRBJ2-3, with D unresolved. Germline V gene sequence: CDR1 LGHDT, CDR2 YNNKEL (reference sequence). This CDR3 is built from 14 residues. The V end lost 0 bases, the J end lost 5 bases, and 9 bases lay between the germline ends. CDR3 region: CASSQDLLVDTQYF. The CDR3 DNA reads as TGTGCCAGCAGCCAAGATCTGCTAGTAGATACGCAGTATTTT.

The sample holds one count of this clone. The rearrangement uses TRBV6-5 and TRBJ2-5; TRBD1 is a possible D gene (5 bases). Germline V gives CDR1 MNHEY, CDR2 SVGAGI. The CDR3 is 13 residues long. V lost 6 bases to trimming and J lost 1 base, with 9 bases between them. CDR3 DNA: TGTGCCAGCAGGCGGACATCCCAAGAGACCCAGTACTTC. Protein product: CASRRTSQETQYF.

The chain couples TRBV28 to TRBJ1-5; unclear D gene. The germline V gene encodes CDR1 MDHEN and CDR2 SYDVKM. This CDR3 has 14 residues. Deletions cut 2 bases from V and 6 bases from J, with 11 bases between. The CDR3 sequence: CASSLPARSQPQHF. Written as DNA, the CDR3 is TGTGCCAGCAGTTTACCCGCCCGAAGTCAGCCCCAGCATTTT.

This sequence joins TRBV19 and TRBJ1-5; D might be TRBD1 (6 bases). Germline CDR1 and CDR2: LNHDA and SQIVND (reference sequence). V gave up 3 bases and J gave up 6 bases, with 15 bases separating them. This CDR3 has 15 amino acids. The CDR3 DNA reads TGTGCCAGTAGTATTACTCCAGGGGTCAGTCAGCCCCAGCATTTT. Amino acids: CASSITPGVSQPQHF.

The rearrangement uses TRBV4-1 and TRBJ2-6; D assignment may be TRBD1 or TRBD2 (5 bases each). CDR1 MGHRA and CDR2 YSYEKL come from the germline V gene. The CDR3 has 18 amino acids. The ends were cut back, 4 bases at V and 0 bases at J, with 16 bases in the middle. CDR3 in DNA: TGCGCCAGCAGCCTGAGACGGGACCCATACTCTGGGGCCAACGTCCTGACTTTC. Its translation: CASSLRRDPYSGANVLTF.

This clone was found once. This rearrangement joins TRBV3-1 (or the pseudogene TRBV3-2) to TRBJ1-2; no firm D call. This CDR3 region has 14 residues. The ends were cut back, 1 base at V and 5 bases at J, with 11 bases in the middle. CDR1 LGHDT and CDR2 YNNKEL come from the germline V gene (reference sequence). CDR3 sequence reads: CASSQVPGMYGYTF. In nucleotides, the CDR3 is TGTGCCAGCAGCCAAGTCCCCGGGATGTATGGCTACACCTTC.

The chain recombines TRBV23-1 with TRBJ2-2; 9 bases are a match to TRBD1. TRBV23-1 is identified as an open reading frame with a role that is uncertain. The V and J ends lost 5 bases and 3 bases, in that order; junction bases with no gene match: 4. This CDR3 contains 15 residues. The CDR3 sequence: CASSGQGNDTGELFF. For the CDR3, the DNA is TGCGCCAGCAGTGGACAGGGGAATGACACCGGGGAGCTGTTTTTT.

The chain is built from TRBV6-5 and TRBJ1-1, with D possibly being TRBD1 (5 bases). The CDR3 has 13 amino acids. Germline CDR1 is MNHEY and CDR2 is SVGAGI. Trimming took 5 bases from V and 11 from J, leaving 18 bases between them. CDR3 nucleotides: TGTGCCAGCAGTCGCGACAGAGGAGCCCCGGCTTTCTTT. Amino acids: CASSRDRGAPAFF.

The genes are TRBV7-3 and TRBJ2-5; 9 bases match TRBD2. The V segment lost 5 bases and the J segment 2 bases; nucleotides outside the gene matches: 12. The germline V gene encodes CDR1 SGHTA and CDR2 FQGTGA. The CDR3 spans 17 residues. The CDR3 is CASSRVGRGGAQETQYF. Written as DNA, the CDR3 is TGTGCCAGCAGCCGCGTCGGGCGCGGGGGGGCTCAAGAGACCCAGTACTTC.

The V and J genes are TRBV10-3 and TRBJ2-1; D possibly matches TRBD1 or TRBD2 (6 bases each). Deletions cut 6 bases from V and 6 bases from J, with 18 bases between. CDR3 size: 15 residues. Per the germline V gene, CDR1 is ENHRY and CDR2 is SYGVKD. CDR3: CAISSQGTGLNEQFF. The CDR3 DNA reads TGTGCCATCAGCTCCCAGGGGACTGGCCTCAATGAGCAGTTCTTC.

The V call is TRBV5-1, the J call TRBJ2-5; no definite D call. Germline V gives CDR1 SGHRS, CDR2 YFSETQ. This CDR3 is built from 12 residues. Trimming removed 4 bases at V and 5 bases at J, with 9 bases between. This CDR3 is CASSLGLETQYF. The CDR3, as DNA: TGCGCCAGCAGCCTTGGATTGGAGACCCAGTACTTC.

V is TRBV7-3 and J is TRBJ2-3, with 9 nucleotides matching TRBD2. The CDR3 is 16 amino acids. From germline, CDR1 is SGHTA and CDR2 FQGTGA. V shed 4 bases, J shed 5 bases, and the junction held 10 bases outside the gene matches. The CDR3 is CASSSQGGGAVDTQYF. The CDR3 DNA reads as TGTGCCAGCAGCTCCCAGGGCGGGGGGGCCGTAGATACGCAGTATTTT.

V is TRBV10-3 and J is TRBJ2-7, with 10 bases that match TRBD2. Germline CDR1 ENHRY, CDR2 SYGVKD. V was pared by 4 bases and J by 6 bases, with 6 bases of the junction left unmatched. This CDR3 is built from 14 residues. Here the CDR3 DNA reads TGTGCCATCAGTGGGACTAGCGGACCTTCCGAGCAGTACGTC. Amino acid sequence: CAISGTSGPSEQYV.

The rearrangement uses TRBV3-1 (or the pseudogene TRBV3-2) and TRBJ1-2; D remains ambiguous. CDR1 is LGHDT and CDR2 is YNNKEL in the germline V gene (reference sequence). The CDR3 runs 12 residues. The V gene lost 1 base and the J gene lost 11 bases, with 11 bases spanning the gap. CDR3 in amino acids: CASSQGPERYTF. The CDR3, as DNA: TGTGCCAGCAGCCAAGGACCAGAGCGGTACACCTTC.

The J gene is TRBJ1-4, the V gene TRBV9; possible D gene TRBD1, 6 bases. Germline V lookup: CDR1 SGDLS, CDR2 YYNGEE. The CDR3 length is 15 residues. The ends were cut back, 4 bases at V and 8 bases at J, with 18 bases in the middle. The CDR3 reads CASSLRGTTGEKLFF. CDR3 bases: TGTGCCAGCAGCCTCCGGGGGACAACTGGCGAAAAACTGTTTTTT.

V is TRBV24-1 and J is TRBJ2-2, with TRBD2 as a possible D gene (5 bases). The CDR3 totals 14 residues. The germline gives CDR1 KGHDR, CDR2 SFDVKD. Between the trimmed V and J ends, which lost 3 bases and 3 bases, there was a span of 7 bases. The CDR3, as DNA: TGTGCCACCAGTGATACTAGGGACACCGGGGAGCTGTTTTTT. Its protein product is CATSDTRDTGELFF.

This clone occurred a few times. J is TRBJ2-2 and V is TRBV2; no clear D gene. Germline lookup yields CDR1 SNHLY and CDR2 FYNNEI. V was trimmed by 0 bases and J by 6 bases, leaving 5 bases between them. The CDR3 extends over 13 amino acids. The CDR3 reads CASSEAAAGELFF. CDR3 nucleotides: TGTGCCAGCAGTGAAGCGGCGGCCGGGGAGCTGTTTTTT.

The chain joins TRBV18 to TRBJ1-6; 8 bases line up with TRBD1. The germline gives CDR1 KGHSH, CDR2 LQKENI. This CDR3 has 14 residues. V trimming: 4 bases; J trimming: 9 bases; junction bases outside the gene matches: 5. The CDR3 spells CASSRGQGASPLHF. The CDR3, as DNA: TGTGCCAGCTCACGGGGGCAGGGGGCTTCACCCCTCCACTTT.

This clone showed up just once. The chain has TRBV7-3 and TRBJ2-7; D is unresolved. This CDR3 contains 15 residues. Deletions cut 9 bases from V and 2 bases from J, with 20 bases between. Germline CDR1 is SGHTA and CDR2 is FQGTGA. The CDR3 DNA reads TGTGCCAGACTGTGGGTGGCCGCAGGCGCCTACGAGCAGTACGTC. This encodes CARLWVAAGAYEQYV.

This clone appeared a few times. The rearrangement joins TRBV5-6 to TRBJ1-2; TRBD1 aligns across 7 bases. The germline V gene encodes CDR1 SGHDT and CDR2 YYEEEE. V was pared by 2 bases and J by 4 bases, with 14 bases of the junction left unmatched. The CDR3 extends over 17 amino acids. The DNA for the CDR3 is TGTGCCAGCAGCTTACCCTTCACCGGGACAGACCTCTATGGCTACACCTTC. Translation: CASSLPFTGTDLYGYTF.

The rearrangement uses TRBV29-1 and TRBJ2-3; TRBD1 aligns across 10 bases. With 5 bases clipped from V and 0 bases from J, the junction kept 8 bases outside the gene matches. CDR3 size: 16 residues. CDR1 is SQVTM and CDR2 is ANQGSEA in the germline V gene. The CDR3 coding sequence is TGCAGCGTTTCCGGGACAGGGGATACTAGCACAGATACGCAGTATTTT. Protein sequence: CSVSGTGDTSTDTQYF.

This chain uses TRBV27 with TRBJ1-5; D gene ambiguous. The V end was cut by 8 bases, the J end by 0 bases, with 17 bases between. Germline loops: CDR1 MNHEY, CDR2 SMNVEV (reference sequence). The CDR3 has 16 residues. The CDR3: CASSATRGNSNQPQHF. CDR3 coding DNA: TGTGCCAGCTCCGCCACCCGAGGGAATAGCAATCAGCCCCAGCATTTT.

V is TRBV5-1 and J is TRBJ2-3; 9 bases line up with TRBD2. Germline lookup yields CDR1 SGHRS and CDR2 YFSETQ. J was trimmed by 4 bases and V by 3 bases; bases with no gene match: 9. The CDR3 contains 16 residues. The CDR3 loop is CASSSSGTSLPDTQYF. The CDR3 DNA sequence: TGCGCCAGCAGCTCCTCCGGGACTAGCCTCCCAGATACGCAGTATTTT.

CDR3 loop: CASKGGLAGGTQYF. CDR3 DNA sequence: TGTGCCAGCAAGGGAGGACTAGCGGGGGGTACGCAGTATTTT. The chain combines TRBV2 with TRBJ2-3, with TRBD2 matching 14 bases. The V segment lost 7 bases and the J segment 8 bases; nucleotides outside the gene matches: 5. Germline V gene data show CDR1 as SNHLY and CDR2 as FYNNEI. The CDR3 contains 14 residues. The full variable domain, its missing parts supplied by reference TRBV2 and TRBJ2-3, is EPEVTQTPSHQVTQMGQEVILRCVPISNHLYFYWYRQILGQKVEFLVSFYNNEISEKSEIFDDQFSVERPDGSNFTLKIRSTKLEDSAMYFCASKGGLAGGTQYFGPGTRLTVL.

The chain joins TRBV19 to TRBJ1-6; D remains unclear. Per the germline V gene, CDR1 is LNHDA and CDR2 is SQIVND (reference sequence). The V and J ends lost 5 bases and 3 bases respectively, with 8 bases between them. CDR3 size: 14 residues. CDR3 sequence reads: CASSPRDYNSPLHF. The CDR3 nucleotides read TGTGCCAGTAGTCCCCGGGACTATAATTCACCCCTCCACTTT.

The V call is TRBV6-5, the J call TRBJ1-2; no reliable D call. This CDR3 comprises 12 residues. The V and J ends lost 6 bases and 8 bases respectively, with 13 bases between them. Germline loops: CDR1 MNHEY, CDR2 SVGAGI. The CDR3 nucleotides read TGTGCCAGCAGGGCCTCTTGGGAGGGCTACACCTTC. It specifies CASRASWEGYTF.

This sequence joins TRBV21-1 and TRBJ1-5. TRBV21-1 is listed as a pseudogene. The CDR3 consists of 15 residues. Written as DNA, the CDR3 is TGTGCCAGCAGCCCCTTGAGGGGGGTGAGACAGCCCCAGCATTTT. It encodes CASSPLRGVRQPQHF.

V is TRBV6-5 and J is TRBJ2-7, with no clear D. The CDR3 extends over 12 amino acids. Trimming removed 5 bases at V and 6 bases at J, with 11 bases between. Germline V gene data show CDR1 as MNHEY and CDR2 as SVGAGI. The CDR3 region has the DNA TGTGCCAGCAGTCTGGGGTTCTTCGAGCAGTACGTC. This encodes CASSLGFFEQYV.